The 22 T cell receptor beta chains in this list originate from one sample, sequenced in a study of CD8 T cells in ankylosing spondylitis (dated by TCRdb to between 2016 and 2019). For these receptors, no antigen is known. Study-wide findings and limitations: A TCR beta motif of several highly homologous amino acid variants appeared characteristic of blood from ankylosing spondylitis patients.

The library was built by means of 5' RACE. These reads were obtained on an Illumina HiSeq 2500. Starting from the raw public reads, TCRdb applied fastp trimming at Q25, assembled clones with MiXCR and retained in-frame beta chains. All rows with the same CDR3 protein become a single entry with the most common DNA and genes. The sample table shows a few hundred thousand distinct CDR3 sequences, and roughly 15% are seen once. Clones ranked in the top ten supply 1% of the sample. The sample taken for sequencing was blood, either unsorted or a sorted T cell fraction (not recorded which). Every receptor here comes from a male donor with ankylosing spondylitis.

The rearrangement uses TRBV9 and TRBJ2-3; perhaps D is TRBD1 or TRBD2 (6 bases each). V shed 7 bases and J shed 9 bases, with 24 bases lying between them. CDR1 is SGDLS and CDR2 is YYNGEE in the germline V gene. The CDR3 runs 15 residues. CDR3 nucleotide sequence: TGTGCCAGCCAGGGGACTGTCGGGGAACGGGGGACGCAGTATTTT. Translating gives CASQGTVGERGTQYF.

The sample holds a few counts of this clonotype. CDR3 residues: CASSQLSGLANTEAFF. The DNA of the CDR3 is TGTGCCAGCAGCCAACTTTCAGGATTGGCGAACACTGAAGCTTTCTTT. The genes are TRBV3-1 and TRBJ1-1; D remains ambiguous. The CDR3 has 16 residues. Germline V gene lookup returns CDR1 LGHDT and CDR2 YNNKEL (reference sequence). The V end lost 2 bases, the J end lost 1 base, and 14 bases lay between the germline ends.

This clonotype occurred a few times. The chain uses TRBV5-5 and TRBJ2-6, with a possible D match to TRBD1 (6 bases). V dropped 3 bases and J dropped 2 bases, with 15 bases sitting between them. Germline assignment: CDR1 SGHKS and CDR2 YYEKEE (reference sequence). The CDR3 has 17 residues. The CDR3 protein is CASSWTAAVPGANVLTF. DNA of the CDR3: TGTGCCAGCAGCTGGACAGCGGCCGTCCCTGGGGCCAACGTCCTGACTTTC. Using reference TRBV5-5 and TRBJ2-6 for the parts outside the CDR3, the full variable domain is DAGVTQSPTHLIKTRGQQVTLRCSPISGHKSVSWYQQVLGQGPQFIFQYYEKEERGRGNFPDRFSARQFPNYSSELNVNALLLGDSALYLCASSWTAAVPGANVLTFGAGSRLTVL.

The chain uses TRBV4-2 and TRBJ2-2, with 8 bases aligning to TRBD2. Germline V gives CDR1 LGHNA, CDR2 YNFKEQ. This CDR3 spans 16 amino acids. V gave up 7 bases and J gave up 4 bases; unmatched junction bases: 11. The DNA of the CDR3 is TGTGCCAGCACATACGCCGCGGGAGGACGCACCGGGGAGCTGTTTTTT. Translation: CASTYAAGGRTGELFF.

The chain recombines TRBV7-6 with TRBJ2-3; perhaps TRBD1 as D (6 bases). Per the germline V gene, CDR1 is SGHVS and CDR2 is FNYEAQ. V was clipped by 5 bases and J by 0 bases, with 15 bases between them. The CDR3 extends over 16 amino acids. This chain's CDR3 is CASSRQERASTDTQYF. The CDR3 bases are TGTGCCAGCAGCCGACAGGAGCGCGCAAGCACAGATACGCAGTATTTT.

This clonotype was detected a few times. The J gene is TRBJ2-3, the V gene TRBV20-1; 10 bases fit TRBD2. V lost 5 bases to trimming and J lost 0 bases; unmatched junction nucleotides: 14. Germline V gene data show CDR1 as DFQATT and CDR2 as SNEGSKA (reference sequence). The CDR3 totals 18 residues. The CDR3 coding sequence is TGCAGTGCTGAAGAGCGAGTAGCGGGGGGATCTAGCACAGATACGCAGTATTTT. As protein: CSAEERVAGGSSTDTQYF.

This clonotype came up a few times. The chain recombines TRBV29-1 with TRBJ2-7; D uncertain. The germline V and J ends were trimmed by 2 bases and 4 bases, with 12 bases remaining between them. This CDR3 is built from 13 residues. Germline CDR1 SQVTM, CDR2 ANQGSEA. CDR3 region: CSVEYGSGYEQYF. CDR3 sequence (DNA): TGCAGCGTTGAATACGGGTCAGGTTACGAGCAGTACTTC.

V gene TRBV10-3 combines with J gene TRBJ2-1; unclear D gene. V was cut by 2 bases and J by 0 bases, with 8 bases left in between. The CDR3 loop spans 15 amino acids. The V gene's germline CDR1 is ENHRY and CDR2 SYGVKD. For the CDR3, the DNA is TGTGCCATCAGTGAGGGCCCTAACTCCTACAATGAGCAGTTCTTC. Its protein is CAISEGPNSYNEQFF.

Only a few counts were recorded for this clonotype. V and J are TRBV30 and TRBJ2-7, with D unclear. The CDR3 length is 13 residues. The germline gives CDR1 GTSNPN, CDR2 SVGIG (reference sequence). Trimming stripped 2 bases from V and 0 bases from J, with 8 bases between. CDR3 region: CAWSRRSSYEQYF. As DNA, the CDR3 is TGTGCCTGGAGTCGCAGGAGCTCCTACGAGCAGTACTTC.

This clonotype was observed a handful of times. The rearrangement uses TRBV12-3 or TRBV12-4 and TRBJ2-3, with 9 bases matching TRBD2. The length of the CDR3 is 16 residues. V lost 1 base, J lost 4 bases, and 6 bases stayed unmatched. CDR3 sequence reads: CASSLGSGRRSDTQYF. DNA of the CDR3: TGTGCCAGCAGTTTAGGAAGCGGGAGGCGGTCAGATACGCAGTATTTT.

The chain combines TRBV12-3 or TRBV12-4 with TRBJ2-1; TRBD2 agrees at 10 bases. This CDR3 region has 14 residues. V lost 6 bases and J lost 7; bases outside the gene matches: 6. The CDR3 DNA reads TGTGCCAGCAGCACCCTAGCGGGGGTTAATGAGCAGTTCTTC. The encoded protein is CASSTLAGVNEQFF.

The gene calls are TRBV27 and TRBJ2-1; 12 bases are a match to TRBD2. V lost 7 bases and J lost 4; bases outside the gene matches: 2. The CDR3 loop spans 14 amino acids. Looked up from germline, CDR1 is MNHEY and CDR2 is SMNVEV (reference sequence). CDR3 residues: CASTGTSGYNEQFF. DNA for the CDR3: TGTGCCAGCACCGGGACTAGCGGGTACAATGAGCAGTTCTTC.

In its sample, this clonotype was seen a few times. The gene calls are TRBV12-3 or TRBV12-4 and TRBJ1-4; D is undetermined. V was cut by 2 bases and J by 2 bases, with 9 bases left in between. The CDR3 extends over 15 amino acids. In DNA form, the CDR3 reads TGTGCCAGCAGTTTAAAACTCGGGACTAATGAAAAACTGTTTTTT. Its protein product is CASSLKLGTNEKLFF.

CDR3 residues: CSARWGGGDEQYF. CDR3 nucleotide sequence: TGCAGTGCTAGGTGGGGCGGAGGGGACGAGCAGTACTTC. The V and J genes are TRBV20-1 and TRBJ2-7; possibly TRBD2 for D (6 bases). The CDR3 extends over 13 amino acids. Between the trimmed V and J ends, which lost 3 bases and 5 bases, there was a span of 14 bases. CDR1 is DFQATT, CDR2 SNEGSKA, per germline (reference sequence).

This chain uses TRBV28 with TRBJ2-3, with D perhaps matching TRBD2 (6 bases). The CDR3 is 16 residues long. Germline V gene sequence: CDR1 MDHEN, CDR2 SYDVKM. Trimming cost V 6 bases and J 2 bases, with 18 bases left between them. CDR3 loop: CASRSSRAGSTDTQYF. The DNA for the CDR3 is TGTGCCAGCAGATCATCCAGGGCGGGGTCCACAGATACGCAGTATTTT.

This clonotype has more than one count but fewer than ten. The chain uses TRBV18 and TRBJ1-5; D is unresolved. The ends were cut back, 3 bases at V and 3 bases at J, with 12 bases in the middle. CDR3 length equals 15 residues. Looked up from germline, CDR1 is KGHSH and CDR2 is LQKENI. CDR3 protein: CASSPVGMNNQPQHF. The CDR3 region has the DNA TGTGCCAGCTCACCGGTAGGGATGAACAATCAGCCCCAGCATTTT.

The rearrangement uses TRBV20-1 and TRBJ1-6, with D uncertain. V lost 2 bases and J lost 9, with 14 bases in between. The CDR3 has 14 amino acids. Germline CDR1 reads DFQATT; CDR2 reads SNEGSKA (reference sequence). CDR3 coding DNA: TGCAGTGCTAGAAACCCGCGGACCTTTTCACCCCTCCACTTT. Encoded protein: CSARNPRTFSPLHF.

This clonotype was picked up a small number of times. CDR3 coding DNA: TGCAGCGTTGTGGCCACGAGGGGCTACACCTTC. Translating gives CSVVATRGYTF. V is TRBV29-1 and J is TRBJ1-2, with D hard to call. This CDR3 contains 11 residues. The V end was cut by 4 bases, the J end by 8 bases, with 11 bases between. The germline CDR1 and CDR2 sequences are SQVTM and ANQGSEA.

The rearrangement links TRBV18 to TRBJ1-2; 9 positions agree with TRBD1. V lost 6 bases and J lost 5; bases outside the gene matches: 7. Germline-derived CDR1 and CDR2 are KGHSH and LQKENI. The CDR3 extends over 14 amino acids. The CDR3 sequence: CASSSGTGWYGYTF. In nucleotides, the CDR3 is TGTGCCAGCTCGTCGGGGACAGGGTGGTATGGCTACACCTTC.

This clonotype was detected a few times. The chain couples TRBV29-1 to TRBJ2-2; 11 positions agree with TRBD1. CDR1 and CDR2 from the germline V gene are SQVTM and ANQGSEA. The junction had 5 bases not matched to a gene; V was cut back by 4 bases and J by 7 bases. The CDR3 has 14 amino acids. The CDR3 reads CSVGRTGGGGELFF. CDR3 bases: TGCAGCGTTGGGAGGACAGGGGGCGGCGGGGAGCTGTTTTTT.

V usage is TRBV6-5 and J usage is TRBJ1-1; D gene ambiguous. Germline V gives CDR1 MNHEY, CDR2 SVGAGI. The CDR3 has 14 residues. Trimming removed 2 bases from V and 2 bases from J, with 9 bases in between. In nucleotides, the CDR3 is TGTGCCAGCAGTTACGGCCAGATTAACACTGAAGCTTTCTTT. Translating gives CASSYGQINTEAFF.

V and J are TRBV7-9 and TRBJ2-5; D may be TRBD2 (6 bases). The germline V gene has CDR1 SEHNR and CDR2 FQNEAQ (reference sequence). The CDR3 runs to 15 residues. The V end lost 5 bases, the J end lost 0 bases, and 13 bases lay between the germline ends. CDR3 sequence: CASSVSGAYQETQYF. The CDR3 DNA sequence: TGTGCCAGCAGCGTTAGCGGCGCGTACCAAGAGACCCAGTACTTC.